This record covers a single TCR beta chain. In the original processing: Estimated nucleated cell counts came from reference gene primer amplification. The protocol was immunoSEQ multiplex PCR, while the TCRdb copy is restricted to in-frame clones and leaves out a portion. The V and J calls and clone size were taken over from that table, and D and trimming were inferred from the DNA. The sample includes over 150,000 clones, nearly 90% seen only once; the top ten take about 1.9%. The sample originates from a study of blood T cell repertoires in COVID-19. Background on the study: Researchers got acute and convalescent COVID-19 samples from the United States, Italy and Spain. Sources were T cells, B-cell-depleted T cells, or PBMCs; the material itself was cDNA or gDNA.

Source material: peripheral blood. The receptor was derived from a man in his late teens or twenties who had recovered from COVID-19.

CDR3 nucleotides: TGTGCCAGCGGGACTAGGGACGGGGCCCAGTACTTC. As protein: CASGTRDGAQYF. J is TRBJ2-5 and V is TRBV5-8; 8 nucleotides agree with TRBD2. V dropped 7 bases and J dropped 9; count of bases not matched to a gene: 8. The CDR3 contains 12 residues. The germline V gene encodes CDR1 SGHTS and CDR2 YDEGEE.